This T cell receptor (beta chain) was sequenced in a study of blood T cell repertoires in COVID-19. CDR1 and CDR2 (germline): SQVTM, ANQGSEA. The CDR3 contains 13 residues. V dropped 7 bases and J dropped 3; count of bases not matched to a gene: 7. TCRdb's table, derived via immunoSEQ multiplex PCR, lists solely in-frame clones and lacks some. In the table there are roughly 230,000 clones, about 83% of which are singletons. V is TRBV29-1 and J is TRBJ2-5; 8 nucleotides match TRBD2. Source material: peripheral blood. This TCR came from a human donor in a cohort sampled during active COVID-19. CDR3 sequence reads: CSGVTSGEETQYF. CDR3 in DNA: TGCAGCGGCGTAACTAGCGGTGAAGAGACCCAGTACTTC.